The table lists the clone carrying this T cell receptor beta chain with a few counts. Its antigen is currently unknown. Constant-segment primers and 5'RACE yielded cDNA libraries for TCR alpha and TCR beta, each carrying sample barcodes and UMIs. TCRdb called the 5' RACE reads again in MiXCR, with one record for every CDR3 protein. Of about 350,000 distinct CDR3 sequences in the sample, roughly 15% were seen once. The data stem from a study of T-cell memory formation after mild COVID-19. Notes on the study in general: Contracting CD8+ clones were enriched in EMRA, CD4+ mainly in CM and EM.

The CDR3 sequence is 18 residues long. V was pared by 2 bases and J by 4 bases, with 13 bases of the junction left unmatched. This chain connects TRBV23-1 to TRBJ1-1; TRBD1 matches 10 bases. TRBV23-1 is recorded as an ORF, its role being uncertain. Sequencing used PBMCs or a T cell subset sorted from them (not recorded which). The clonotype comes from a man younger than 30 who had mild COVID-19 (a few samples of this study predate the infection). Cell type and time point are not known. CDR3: CASSQPPGTGESGTEAFF. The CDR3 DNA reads TGCGCCAGCAGTCAACCCCCCGGGACAGGGGAATCGGGCACTGAAGCTTTCTTT.